Listed below are T cell receptor beta chains from one sample, sequenced in a study of response to subunit inactivated influenza vaccine. TCRdb itself ran the RT-PCR reads through MiXCR, one entry per CDR3 protein. The sample includes 500,000 to 600,000 distinct CDR3 sequences, 12% of them seen just once. The sample here was PBMCs from blood, taken on the day of vaccination. These receptors originate from a middle-aged man who received an inactivated influenza vaccine. Both conserved end residues are part of each CDR3. D genes are given only for firm matches. Expanded clones get a size class; other rows say once, few or many, or leave the size out.

d_call,v_call,j_call,cdr3_length,clone_size,cdr3_nt,cdr3_aa
NA,TRBV29-1,TRBJ1-1,10,few,TGCAGCGTTCGGGAGCTTGAAGCTTTCTTT,CSVRELEAFF
NA,TRBV2,TRBJ2-2,14,NA,TGTGCCAGCGTGGAGAACAACAGGGTCGGGGAGCTGTTTTTT,CASVENNRVGELFF
TRBD1,TRBV7-2,TRBJ1-2,13,many,TGTGCCAGCAGCCCAAACAGGGGCGATGGCTACACCTTC,CASSPNRGDGYTF
NA,TRBV4-3,TRBJ2-7,13,NA,TGCGCCAGCAGCCAAGATCGGGGAGCGCTCCCTTACTTC,CASSQDRGALPYF
NA,TRBV4-2,TRBJ2-7,16,NA,TGTGCCAGCAGCCAAGATTCTGGGAGCGGCGCCTACGAGCAGTACTTC,CASSQDSGSGAYEQYF
NA,TRBV6-5,TRBJ1-3,16,NA,TGTGCCAGCAGTTACGGGCAGGGCCACTCTGGAAACACCATATATTTT,CASSYGQGHSGNTIYF
TRBD1,TRBV20-1,TRBJ2-3,15,NA,TGCAGTGCTAGCCTAGGGACAGGGGGCGCAGATACGCAGTATTTT,CSASLGTGGADTQYF
NA,TRBV5-1,TRBJ1-1,15,NA,TGCGCCAGCAGCTTAGTGTCCCGGATGAACACTGAAGCTTTCTTT,CASSLVSRMNTEAFF
TRBD1,TRBV3-1,TRBJ2-7,15,NA,TGTGCCAGCAGCCATCCCTTGGGACAGGGCTACGAGCAGTACTTC,CASSHPLGQGYEQYF
NA,TRBV24-1,TRBJ2-1,16,few,TGTGCCACCAGTGACCAAGACAGGAGCTCCTACAATGAGCAGTTCTTC,CATSDQDRSSYNEQFF
NA,TRBV27,TRBJ2-2,15,many,TGTGCCAGCAGTTTATCGACAGGGAACACCGGGGAGCTGTTTTTT,CASSLSTGNTGELFF
NA,TRBV14,TRBJ2-2,13,NA,TGTGCCAGCAGCCAGTTTGACACCGGGGAGCTGTTTTTT,CASSQFDTGELFF
TRBD2,TRBV10-3,TRBJ2-1,16,NA,TGTGCCATCAGGAGGTTTGGGACTAGCGGGTTCGATGAGCAGTTCTTC,CAIRRFGTSGFDEQFF
NA,TRBV5-1,TRBJ1-1,14,NA,TGCGCCAGCAGACAAGCCTATCGTAGAACTGAAGCTTTCTTT,CASRQAYRRTEAFF
NA,TRBV7-2,TRBJ2-7,14,few,TGTGCCAGCAGCCCAAGACAGGCCACCTACGAGCAGTACTTC,CASSPRQATYEQYF
TRBD2,TRBV3-1,TRBJ2-5,16,NA,TGTGCCAGCAGCCCGCCCTCTCGCGGGGGGGCAGAGACCCAGTACTTC,CASSPPSRGGAETQYF
NA,TRBV10-3,TRBJ2-7,12,many,TGTGCCATCAGTGCGTCAGGGGACGAGCAGTACTTC,CAISASGDEQYF
NA,TRBV28,TRBJ2-5,16,NA,TGTGCCAGCAGTTTTTTAGTTGTGGAGGGGATGGGGACCCAGTACTTC,CASSFLVVEGMGTQYF
TRBD2,TRBV12-3/TRBV12-4,TRBJ2-2,16,many,TGTGCCAGCCCAGGGTCTAGCGGGATTGGTATCGGGGAGCTGTTTTTT,CASPGSSGIGIGELFF
TRBD2,TRBV6-2/TRBV6-3,TRBJ2-1,12,NA,TGTGCCAGCAGCCGGCGGACTAGCGGGAACGTTTTC,CASSRRTSGNVF
TRBD2,TRBV3-1,TRBJ2-1,19,NA,TGTGCCAGCAGCCAATCAGGGACTAGCCGCTACCCCGGATACAATGAGCAGTTCTTC,CASSQSGTSRYPGYNEQFF
NA,TRBV28,TRBJ1-1,16,NA,TGTGCCAGCAGCCTACCCACACTGGGGGGGGCGGCTGAAGCTTTCTTT,CASSLPTLGGAAEAFF
TRBD1,TRBV12-3/TRBV12-4,TRBJ2-5,15,NA,TGTGCCAGCAGTTTTGGTCAGGGGGTGCGAGAGACCCAGTACTTC,CASSFGQGVRETQYF
NA,TRBV21-1,TRBJ2-7,17,NA,TGTGCCAGCAGCACCCTCGATAGGGCCCGGTCGACCTACGAGCAGTACTTC,CASSTLDRARSTYEQYF
TRBD1,TRBV28,TRBJ2-7,15,few,TGTGCCAGCAGTTTACGCTTGGGACAGGGGGAAATGGAGTACTTC,CASSLRLGQGEMEYF
NA,TRBV6-5,TRBJ1-4,16,few,TGTGCCAGCAGTTACTCGAGGGGCCAAGCGAATGAAAAACTGTTTTTT,CASSYSRGQANEKLFF
NA,TRBV12-3/TRBV12-4,TRBJ2-1,12,NA,TGTGCCAGCACCCCGGGGGTCAATGAGCAGTTCTTC,CASTPGVNEQFF
NA,TRBV7-9,TRBJ1-1,13,once,TGTGCCAGCACCGCCCCTATGAACACTGAAGCTTTCTTT,CASTAPMNTEAFF
TRBD1,TRBV4-1,TRBJ2-3,16,few,TGCGCCAGCAGCCACCTGGGACAGCGAAGCACAGATACGCAGTATTTT,CASSHLGQRSTDTQYF
TRBD1,TRBV6-6,TRBJ2-5,12,few,TGTGCCACCGGACAGGGGGACGGGAGTGGGTACTTC,CATGQGDGSGYF
NA,TRBV7-9,TRBJ2-2,14,NA,TGTGCCAGCAGCCCCCTCAGTTTCGCCGGGGAGCTGTTTTTT,CASSPLSFAGELFF
NA,TRBV12-3/TRBV12-4,TRBJ2-1,12,NA,TGTGCCAGCAGTTTGTTCAGCGGGGAGCAGTTCTTC,CASSLFSGEQFF
TRBD2,TRBV7-2,TRBJ2-1,17,few,TGTGCCAGCAGCTCAGTCGACTACTATAGCGGGGGGGACTTGCAGTTCTTC,CASSSVDYYSGGDLQFF
NA,TRBV5-1,TRBJ1-4,14,few,TGCGCCAGCAGCTGGGACACTAATAATGAAAAACTGTTTTTT,CASSWDTNNEKLFF
NA,TRBV12-3/TRBV12-4,TRBJ1-1,14,many,TGTGCCAGCAGTTCTACCGGGGGTAAGGGGGGAGCTTTCTTT,CASSSTGGKGGAFF
NA,TRBV12-3/TRBV12-4,TRBJ2-5,14,NA,TGTGCCAGCAGTTTACGGACGACTACTGAGACCCAGTACTTC,CASSLRTTTETQYF
TRBD1,TRBV4-3,TRBJ1-4,15,NA,TGCGCCAGCAGCCAGGGGACAGGGGAGCGGGAAAAACTGTTTTTT,CASSQGTGEREKLFF
NA,TRBV10-3,TRBJ2-3,14,NA,TGTGCCATCAGTGAAGGGCTTAGCACAGATACGCAGTATTTT,CAISEGLSTDTQYF
NA,TRBV2,TRBJ1-4,13,NA,TGTGCCAGCCAAGGACAGTTTAATGAAAAACTGTTTTTT,CASQGQFNEKLFF
TRBD1,TRBV4-1,TRBJ2-5,15,few,TGCGCCAGCAGCCAAACCCAGGGGGCAGGGGAGACCCAGTACTTC,CASSQTQGAGETQYF
NA,TRBV3-1,TRBJ2-5,16,NA,TGTGCCAGCAGCCAAGATTTGGTTAGGGGAGCAGAGACCCAGTACTTC,CASSQDLVRGAETQYF
TRBD1,TRBV5-1,TRBJ2-7,13,many,TGCGCCAGCAGGCAGGGACAGGGCTACGAGCAGTACTTC,CASRQGQGYEQYF
NA,TRBV2,TRBJ2-3,15,many,TGTGCCAGCAGTGAATACGCGGGGAGGTCAGATACGCAGTATTTT,CASSEYAGRSDTQYF
TRBD1,TRBV12-3/TRBV12-4,TRBJ2-7,16,few,TGTGCCAGCAGTTTCTCGACAGGGACAATCCCCTACGAGCAGTACTTC,CASSFSTGTIPYEQYF
TRBD1,TRBV29-1,TRBJ2-5,13,NA,TGCAGCGTCGACGGGACAGCACAAGAGACCCAGTACTTC,CSVDGTAQETQYF
NA,TRBV5-1,TRBJ2-5,13,few,TGCGCCAGCAGCTATGACCCGCAAGAGACCCAGTACTTC,CASSYDPQETQYF
TRBD1,TRBV19,TRBJ1-2,19,NA,TGTGCCAGTAGGAACTGGCTTACGGGACAGACGATATCTAACTATGGCTACACCTTC,CASRNWLTGQTISNYGYTF
TRBD2,TRBV29-1,TRBJ2-5,17,few,TGCAGCGTTGAAGGATTTAAAAGCGGGGGGCCGGGGGAGACCCAGTACTTC,CSVEGFKSGGPGETQYF
NA,TRBV6-1,TRBJ1-4,14,many,TGTGCCAGCAGCCGAACAGGAGCCACTGAAAAACTGTTTTTT,CASSRTGATEKLFF
NA,TRBV18,TRBJ2-5,14,few,TGTGCCAGCTCACCGCAACAGGGTCAAGAGACCCAGTACTTC,CASSPQQGQETQYF
TRBD2,TRBV7-9,TRBJ2-3,15,NA,TGTGCCAGCAGCTCCGGACTAGCGGGTTTAGATACGCAGTATTTT,CASSSGLAGLDTQYF
NA,TRBV20-1,TRBJ2-2,14,few,TGCAGTGCTAAGGACTCCGGAAGGTCCGGGGAGCTGTTTTTT,CSAKDSGRSGELFF
NA,TRBV6-2/TRBV6-3,TRBJ2-7,14,NA,TGTGCCAGCAGAAAAAGTGGGGGCAACTACGAGCAGTACTTC,CASRKSGGNYEQYF
TRBD2,TRBV4-3,TRBJ2-4,15,few,TGCGCCAGCAGCCAGGACGGGGGGGGAAAAAACATTCAGTACTTC,CASSQDGGGKNIQYF
NA,TRBV12-3/TRBV12-4,TRBJ1-2,12,many,TGTGCCAGCAGTTCTGGACCCTATGGCTACACCTTC,CASSSGPYGYTF
NA,TRBV4-1,TRBJ2-1,17,few,TGCGCCAGCAGCCAAGAGGAGCGGCTAGCGCCCTACAATGAGCAGTTCTTC,CASSQEERLAPYNEQFF
NA,TRBV28,TRBJ2-1,16,many,TGTGCCAGCAGTTTCCTTTCAGGACGGTACTACAATGAGCAGTTCTTC,CASSFLSGRYYNEQFF